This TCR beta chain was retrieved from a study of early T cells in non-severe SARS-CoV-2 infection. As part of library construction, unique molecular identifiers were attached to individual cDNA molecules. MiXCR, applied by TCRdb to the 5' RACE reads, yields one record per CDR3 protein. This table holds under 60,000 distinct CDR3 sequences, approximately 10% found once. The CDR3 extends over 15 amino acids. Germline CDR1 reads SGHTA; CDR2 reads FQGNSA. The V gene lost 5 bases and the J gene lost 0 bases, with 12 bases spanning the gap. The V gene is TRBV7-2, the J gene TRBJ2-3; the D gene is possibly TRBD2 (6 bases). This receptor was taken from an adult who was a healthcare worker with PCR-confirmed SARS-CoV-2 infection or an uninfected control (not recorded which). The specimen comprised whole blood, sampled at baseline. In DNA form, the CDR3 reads TGTGCCAGCAGCAAGGGACTGCCTAGCACAGATACGCAGTATTTT. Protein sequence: CASSKGLPSTDTQYF.